Below are 24 T cell receptor beta chains sequenced from a single sample in a study of vaccination effects on CD4 cells after COVID-19. Ahead of sequencing, the ViraFEST assay grew antigen-specific CD4+ T cells using viral peptide pools. Once cultured for 10 days, the cells underwent separation to obtain CD4+ T cells. Each person got two doses of an mRNA SARS-CoV-2 vaccine, BNT162b2 or mRNA-1273. Assay used: immunoSEQ multiplex PCR; TCRdb lists only in-frame clones, some missing. The sample lists some 74,000 clones; approximately 82% were seen once. Their antigen targets remain unknown. The specimen comprised CD4+ T cells from PBMCs cultured with HCoV-229E spike peptides, sampled after COVID-19 vaccination. Receptors were obtained from a human donor who received a COVID-19 vaccine.

This rearrangement joins TRBV18 to TRBJ1-1; a weak D match, TRBD1 (5 bases). Looked up from germline, CDR1 is KGHSH and CDR2 is LQKENI. CDR3 length: 16 residues. V was trimmed by 3 bases and J by 0 bases, leaving 14 bases between them. CDR3: CASSPPARTMNTEAFF. DNA of the CDR3: TGTGCCAGCTCACCTCCGGCCAGGACAATGAACACTGAAGCTTTCTTT. Variable domain in full (rest from reference TRBV18 and TRBJ1-1): NAGVMQNPRHLVRRRGQEARLRCSPMKGHSHVYWYRQLPEEGLKFMVYLQKENIIDESGMPKERFSAEFPKEGPSILRIQQVVRGDSAAYFCASSPPARTMNTEAFFGQGTRLTVV.

This clone was seen just once. V gene TRBV6-5 combines with J gene TRBJ2-5; the match to TRBD1 covers 11 bases. In germline, CDR1 is MNHEY, CDR2 SVGAGI. V dropped 4 bases and J dropped 5; count of bases not matched to a gene: 6. The CDR3 has 15 residues. As DNA, the CDR3 is TGTGCCAGCAGTTGGGACAGGGGGGGGGCGGAGACCCAGTACTTC. Encoded protein: CASSWDRGGAETQYF.

This chain links TRBV18 with TRBJ2-5; 7 bases match TRBD1. V gave up 2 bases and J gave up 4 bases; unmatched junction bases: 7. Germline V lookup: CDR1 KGHSH, CDR2 LQKENI. CDR3 size: 15 residues. CDR3 sequence: CASSPKEGGRETQYF. The CDR3 nucleotides read TGTGCCAGCTCACCAAAGGAAGGGGGCAGAGAGACCCAGTACTTC.

J is TRBJ1-2 and V is TRBV12-3 or TRBV12-4; D not resolved. V gave up 1 base and J gave up 8 bases, with 8 bases separating them. The CDR3 contains 12 residues. The CDR3 DNA follows: TGTGCCAGCAGTTTAGGTGGACGGGGCTACACCTTC. This translates into CASSLGGRGYTF.

The J gene is TRBJ2-6, the V gene TRBV4-1; D uncertain. The CDR3 has 17 amino acids. Germline CDR1 MGHRA, CDR2 YSYEKL. Trimming stripped 0 bases from V and 0 bases from J, with 9 bases between. The CDR3 sequence is CASSQDPPGSGANVLTF. The DNA for the CDR3 is TGCGCCAGCAGCCAAGACCCCCCGGGCTCTGGGGCCAACGTCCTGACTTTC.

V and J are TRBV28 and TRBJ2-3; a weak D match, TRBD2 (6 bases). Trimming removed 4 bases at V and 3 bases at J, with 8 bases between. CDR3 length: 13 residues. The V gene's germline CDR1 is MDHEN and CDR2 SYDVKM. Here the CDR3 DNA reads TGTGCCAGCAGTTGGGGGGAAACAGATACGCAGTATTTT. Translating it yields CASSWGETDTQYF.

The chain recombines TRBV12-3 or TRBV12-4 with TRBJ1-2; TRBD1 aligns across 7 bases. The CDR3 consists of 13 residues. V was pared by 5 bases and J by 8 bases, with 8 bases of the junction left unmatched. This CDR3 reads CASSPDRFGGYTF. The CDR3 region has the DNA TGTGCCAGCAGTCCGGACAGGTTTGGAGGCTACACCTTC.

The chain carries TRBV5-1 and TRBJ2-3, with D possibly being TRBD1 or TRBD2 (6 bases each). Germline assignment: CDR1 SGHRS and CDR2 YFSETQ. V was shortened by 6 bases and J by 5 bases, with 13 bases between the two germline ends. The CDR3 loop spans 13 amino acids. This CDR3 reads CASNMGGGDTQYF. CDR3 nucleotides: TGCGCCAGCAACATGGGGGGCGGAGATACGCAGTATTTT.

The chain employs TRBV5-1 and TRBJ2-2; D is perhaps TRBD1 (6 bases). V gave up 4 bases and J gave up 4 bases, with 23 bases separating them. Germline V gives CDR1 SGHRS, CDR2 YFSETQ. This CDR3 comprises 18 residues. The CDR3 nucleotides are TGCGCCAGCAGCCTGGTGGGGAGACAGGCCATATTCACCGGGGAGCTGTTTTTT. Translated: CASSLVGRQAIFTGELFF.

The rearrangement uses TRBV2 and TRBJ2-5; D uncertain. Germline CDR1 reads SNHLY; CDR2 reads FYNNEI. There are 13 residues in the CDR3. V dropped 8 bases and J dropped 7 bases, with 17 bases sitting between them. The CDR3 here is CASAAMLGATQYF. The CDR3 nucleotides are TGTGCCAGCGCGGCGATGCTAGGAGCGACCCAGTACTTC.

The chain recombines TRBV11-2 with TRBJ1-6, with unresolved D. Germline CDR1 reads SGHAT; CDR2 reads FQNNGV. The ends were cut back, 0 bases at V and 10 bases at J, with 10 bases in the middle. This CDR3 contains 14 residues. CDR3 nucleotides: TGTGCCAGCAGCTTAGAGGATCCGGGGTCACCCCTCCACTTT. Its translation: CASSLEDPGSPLHF.

V and J are TRBV18 and TRBJ2-1; D is ambiguous. Between the trimmed V and J ends, which lost 3 bases and 2 bases, there was a span of 5 bases. The germline gives CDR1 KGHSH, CDR2 LQKENI. The CDR3 length is 13 residues. This chain's CDR3 is CASSPGAYNEQFF. Here the CDR3 DNA reads TGTGCCAGCTCACCTGGAGCCTACAATGAGCAGTTCTTC.

Here the CDR3 DNA reads TGTGCCAGCAGTACGGGACAGGGAACAGATACGCAGTATTTT. Translation gives CASSTGQGTDTQYF. The V and J genes are TRBV6-5 and TRBJ2-3; 9 bases are a match to TRBD1. The CDR3 extends over 14 amino acids. The germline V gene has CDR1 MNHEY and CDR2 SVGAGI. V shed 5 bases, J shed 3 bases, and the junction held 3 bases outside the gene matches.

The gene calls are TRBV7-2 and TRBJ1-5; 8 bases are a match to TRBD1. CDR1 and CDR2 (germline): SGHTA, FQGNSA. Germline trimming cut 4 bases from V and 4 bases from J; bases unmatched to any gene: 9. The CDR3 consists of 16 residues. CDR3: CASSSRTGNGNQPQHF. The CDR3 DNA reads TGTGCCAGCAGCTCAAGGACAGGGAATGGGAATCAGCCCCAGCATTTT.

CDR3: CASSQFLSYNEQFF. The CDR3 nucleotides read TGTGCCAGCAGCCAATTCCTCTCCTACAATGAGCAGTTCTTC. This chain joins TRBV3-1 (or the pseudogene TRBV3-2) and TRBJ2-1; no firm D call. Between the trimmed V and J ends, which lost 2 bases and 0 bases, there was a span of 5 bases. There are 14 residues in the CDR3. Germline V gene sequence: CDR1 LGHDT, CDR2 YNNKEL (reference sequence).

This clone showed up just once. The genes are TRBV27 and TRBJ1-6; TRBD1 matches at 9 bases. V shed 5 bases and J 9 bases; nucleotides not matched to a gene: 8. In germline, CDR1 is MNHEY, CDR2 SMNVEV (reference sequence). The CDR3 runs to 15 residues. The CDR3 spells CASSPQTGGISPLHF. The CDR3 bases are TGTGCCAGCAGTCCCCAGACAGGGGGTATTTCACCCCTCCACTTT.

The chain employs TRBV4-2 and TRBJ2-6; D tentatively reads TRBD1 or TRBD2 (5 bases each). V lost 2 bases and J 0 bases, leaving 17 bases between the germline ends. The CDR3 is 19 amino acids. Germline assignment: CDR1 LGHNA and CDR2 YNFKEQ. Written as DNA, the CDR3 is TGTGCCAGCAGCCAACCCAGGGATAAGGGAGCCTCTGGGGCCAACGTCCTGACTTTC. As protein: CASSQPRDKGASGANVLTF.

V and J are TRBV19 and TRBJ1-6, with unresolved D. CDR3 size: 17 residues. With 7 bases removed from V and 0 bases from J, the gap between germline ends came to 16 bases. CDR1 and CDR2 (germline): LNHDA, SQIVND (reference sequence). The CDR3 is CASTDPGMSSYNSPLHF. The CDR3 DNA follows: TGTGCCAGTACCGACCCCGGGATGAGCTCCTATAATTCACCCCTCCACTTT.

The chain carries TRBV7-8 and TRBJ1-2; D remains ambiguous. Germline V CDR1 and CDR2: SGHVS, FQNEAQ. Trimming took 0 bases from V and 5 from J, leaving 16 bases between them. CDR3 length: 16 amino acids. CDR3 protein: CASSLATTPADYGYTF. The CDR3 DNA sequence: TGTGCCAGCAGCTTAGCGACGACCCCCGCGGATTATGGCTACACCTTC.

The chain's CDR3 is CASSQDGGGWAGVANTQYF. CDR3 coding DNA: TGTGCCAGCAGCCAAGATGGAGGGGGTTGGGCAGGGGTTGCGAATACGCAGTATTTT. V is TRBV3-1 (or the pseudogene TRBV3-2) and J is TRBJ2-3; D is possibly TRBD1 or TRBD2 (6 bases each). From germline, CDR1 is LGHDT and CDR2 YNNKEL (reference sequence). The CDR3 contains 19 residues. Trimming shortened V by 0 bases and J by 7 bases, and 26 bases separated the two germline ends.

This chain uses TRBV6-1 with TRBJ2-7; D unclear. V gave up 2 bases and J gave up 4 bases, with 12 bases separating them. CDR3 length equals 14 residues. CDR1 is MNHNS, CDR2 SASEGT, per germline. The CDR3 DNA sequence: TGTGCCAGCAGTGAAAGGACGATCCAATACGAGCAGTACGTC. Translation gives CASSERTIQYEQYV.

J is TRBJ2-7 and V is TRBV7-2; 7 bases fit TRBD1. V lost 5 bases and J lost 5; bases outside the gene matches: 6. Germline V gene sequence: CDR1 SGHTA, CDR2 FQGNSA. This CDR3 is 13 amino acids long. CDR3 bases: TGTGCCAGCAGCAAAAAGACAGGGAACGAGCAGTACGTC. It encodes CASSKKTGNEQYV.

This rearrangement joins TRBV3-1 (or the pseudogene TRBV3-2) to TRBJ2-5, with D possibly TRBD1 on 5 matching bases. Trimming pared 2 bases from V and 4 bases from J, leaving 14 bases between. Germline lookup yields CDR1 LGHDT and CDR2 YNNKEL (reference sequence). The length of the CDR3 is 15 residues. The CDR3 DNA sequence: TGTGCCAGCAGCCAAAGCCTCAGGGTAGGAGAGACCCAGTACTTC. Translating gives CASSQSLRVGETQYF.

The chain joins TRBV19 to TRBJ2-3; the match to TRBD1 covers 10 bases. Germline-derived CDR1 and CDR2 are LNHDA and SQIVND (reference sequence). Unmatched junction bases numbered 12, after V lost 7 bases and J lost 8 bases. The CDR3 covers 15 residues. CDR3 region: CASMGVRTGGGTQYF. The CDR3 nucleotides read TGTGCCAGTATGGGTGTGAGGACAGGGGGTGGTACGCAGTATTTT.